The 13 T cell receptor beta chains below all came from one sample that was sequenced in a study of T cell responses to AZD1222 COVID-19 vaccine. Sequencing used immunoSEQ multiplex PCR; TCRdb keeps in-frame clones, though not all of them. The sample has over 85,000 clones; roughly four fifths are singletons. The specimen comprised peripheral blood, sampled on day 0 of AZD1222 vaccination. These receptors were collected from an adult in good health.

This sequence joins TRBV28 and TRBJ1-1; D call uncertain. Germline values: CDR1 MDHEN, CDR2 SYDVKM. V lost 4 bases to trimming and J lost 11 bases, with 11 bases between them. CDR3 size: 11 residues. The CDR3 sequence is CASSSRVSAFF. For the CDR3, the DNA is TGTGCCAGCAGTTCTAGGGTTTCGGCTTTCTTT.

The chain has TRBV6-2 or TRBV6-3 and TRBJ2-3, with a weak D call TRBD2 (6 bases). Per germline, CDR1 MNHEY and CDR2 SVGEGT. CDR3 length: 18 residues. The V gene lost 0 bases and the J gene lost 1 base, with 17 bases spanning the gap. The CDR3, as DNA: TGTGCCAGCAGTTACTCGATGGGACTCGCTTTAGGCACAGATACGCAGTATTTT. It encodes CASSYSMGLALGTDTQYF.

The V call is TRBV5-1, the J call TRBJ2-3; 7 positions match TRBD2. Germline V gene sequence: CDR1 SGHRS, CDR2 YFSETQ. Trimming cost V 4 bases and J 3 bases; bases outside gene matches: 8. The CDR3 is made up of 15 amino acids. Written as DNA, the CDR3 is TGCGCCAGCAGCCGGGACTATCAGGGTACAGATACGCAGTATTTT. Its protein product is CASSRDYQGTDTQYF.

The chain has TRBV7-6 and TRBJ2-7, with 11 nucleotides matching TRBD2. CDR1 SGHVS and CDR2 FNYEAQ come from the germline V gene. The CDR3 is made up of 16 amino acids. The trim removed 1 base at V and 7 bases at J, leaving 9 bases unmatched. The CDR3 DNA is TGTGCCAGCAGCTTAGGAGTAGCGGGAGGGTCGGGTGAGCAGTACTTC. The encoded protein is CASSLGVAGGSGEQYF.

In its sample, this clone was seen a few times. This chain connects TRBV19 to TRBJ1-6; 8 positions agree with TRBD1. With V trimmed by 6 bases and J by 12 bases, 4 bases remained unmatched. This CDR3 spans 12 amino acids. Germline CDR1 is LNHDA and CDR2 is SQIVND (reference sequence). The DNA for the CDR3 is TGTGCCAGTAGGTCAGGGGGCTTACCCCTCCACTTT. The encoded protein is CASRSGGLPLHF. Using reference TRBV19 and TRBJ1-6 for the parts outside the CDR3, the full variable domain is DGGITQSPKYLFRKEGQNVTLSCEQNLNHDAMYWYRQDPGQGLRLIYYSQIVNDFQKGDIAEGYSVSREKKESFPLTVTSAQKNPTAFYLCASRSGGLPLHFGNGTRLTVT.

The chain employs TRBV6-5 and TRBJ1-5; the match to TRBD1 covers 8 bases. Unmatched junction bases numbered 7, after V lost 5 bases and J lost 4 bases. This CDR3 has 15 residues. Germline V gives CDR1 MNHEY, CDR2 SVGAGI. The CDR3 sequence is CASSLGTGGNQPQHF. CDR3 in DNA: TGTGCCAGCAGTCTCGGGACAGGTGGTAATCAGCCCCAGCATTTT.

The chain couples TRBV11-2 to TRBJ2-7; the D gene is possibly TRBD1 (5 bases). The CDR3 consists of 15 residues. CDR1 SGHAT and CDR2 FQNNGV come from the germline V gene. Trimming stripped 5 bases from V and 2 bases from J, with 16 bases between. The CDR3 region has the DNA TGTGCCAGCAGCCCGTTGGCAGGGCCTACCTACGAGCAGTACTTC. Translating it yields CASSPLAGPTYEQYF.

CDR3 bases: TGTGCCAGCAGCCGCGACGGGTCTGAAGCTTTCTTT. Translating it yields CASSRDGSEAFF. V gene TRBV5-5 combines with J gene TRBJ1-1; D is unresolved. The CDR3 extends over 12 amino acids. The germline CDR1 and CDR2 sequences are SGHKS and YYEKEE (reference sequence). Trimming took off 4 bases at V and 6 bases at J, with 10 bases between the two ends.

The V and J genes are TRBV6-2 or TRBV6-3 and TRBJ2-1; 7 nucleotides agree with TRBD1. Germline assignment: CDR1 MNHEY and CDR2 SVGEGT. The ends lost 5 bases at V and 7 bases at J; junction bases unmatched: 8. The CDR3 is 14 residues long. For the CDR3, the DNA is TGTGCCAGCAGTCCAGACAGGGTCGGAAATGAGCAGTTCTTC. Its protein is CASSPDRVGNEQFF.

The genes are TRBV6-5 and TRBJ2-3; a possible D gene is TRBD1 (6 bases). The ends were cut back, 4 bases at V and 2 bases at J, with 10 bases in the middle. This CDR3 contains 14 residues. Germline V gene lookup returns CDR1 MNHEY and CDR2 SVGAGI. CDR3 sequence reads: CASSSRGTTDTQYF. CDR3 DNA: TGTGCCAGCAGTTCAAGGGGGACCACAGATACGCAGTATTTT.

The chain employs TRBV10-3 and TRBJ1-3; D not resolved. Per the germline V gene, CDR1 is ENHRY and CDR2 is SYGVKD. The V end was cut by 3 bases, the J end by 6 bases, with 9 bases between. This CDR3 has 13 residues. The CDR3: CAISERQSNTIYF. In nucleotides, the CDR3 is TGTGCCATCAGTGAAAGACAATCAAACACCATATATTTT.

CDR3 nucleotides: TGCGCCATCAAAGGGACGGACCTGAACACTGAAGCTTTCTTT. As protein: CAIKGTDLNTEAFF. The chain employs TRBV10-2 and TRBJ1-1; tentatively, D is TRBD1 (5 bases). This CDR3 contains 14 residues. With 10 bases removed from V and 0 bases from J, the gap between germline ends came to 15 bases. Germline V gives CDR1 WSHSY, CDR2 SAAADI.

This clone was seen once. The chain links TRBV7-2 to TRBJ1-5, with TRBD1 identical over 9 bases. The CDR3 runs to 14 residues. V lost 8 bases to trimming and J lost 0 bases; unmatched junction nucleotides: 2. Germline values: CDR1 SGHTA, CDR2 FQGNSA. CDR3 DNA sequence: TGTGCCAGCGGGGACAGGGTTAGCAATCAGCCCCAGCATTTT. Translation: CASGDRVSNQPQHF.